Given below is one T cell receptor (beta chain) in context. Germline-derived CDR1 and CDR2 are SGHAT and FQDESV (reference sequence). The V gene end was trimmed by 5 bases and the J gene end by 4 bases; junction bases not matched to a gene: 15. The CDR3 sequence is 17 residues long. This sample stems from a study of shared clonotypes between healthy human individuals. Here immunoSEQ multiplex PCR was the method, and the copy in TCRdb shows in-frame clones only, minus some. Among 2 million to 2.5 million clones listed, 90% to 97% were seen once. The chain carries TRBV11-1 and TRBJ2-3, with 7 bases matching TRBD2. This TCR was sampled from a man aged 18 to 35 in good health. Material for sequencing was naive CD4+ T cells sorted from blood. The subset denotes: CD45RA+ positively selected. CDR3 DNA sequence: TGTGCCAGCAGCACACATGGGACTACCGGGATGGCAGATACGCAGTATTTT. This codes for CASSTHGTTGMADTQYF.